The subject of this entry is one TCR beta chain. Participant age was roughly 18 to 90 years, and participants resided in roughly 24 US areas. The data are from a study of blood T cell repertoires in COVID-19. Overall study context: PBMCs, B-cell-depleted T cells, or T cells were the source of the cDNA or gDNA that made up the material.

This CDR3 has 16 residues. In germline, CDR1 is MDHEN, CDR2 SYDVKM. Trimming removed 5 bases from V and 4 bases from J; junction bases left unmatched: 10. Profiling relied on immunoSEQ multiplex PCR, and the TCRdb table lists in-frame clones only, not all of them. The data show 200,000 to 250,000 clones, approximately 90% seen once. The origin of this receptor is a woman younger than 30 in a cohort exposed to, infected with or recovered from COVID-19 (not recorded which). The material sequenced was PBMCs or T cells enriched from blood (not recorded which). The chain recombines TRBV28 with TRBJ1-3; 8 bases agree with TRBD1. CDR3 in amino acids: CASSTPGQGGGNTIYF. Here the CDR3 DNA reads TGTGCCAGCAGTACCCCTGGACAGGGAGGAGGAAACACCATATATTTT.